Listed here is a single TCR beta chain. This clone showed up just once. Its recognized antigen is unknown. The input lacks base qualities; no much larger clone sits a single base away. The source of the sample is a study of OX40 agonist ivuxolimab in advanced cancers. About the study as a whole: Ivuxolimab was an agonistic, fully human IgG2 monoclonal antibody directed against OX40 (CD134), a costimulatory receptor. Intravenous ivuxolimab was administered to patients every 2 weeks at six dose levels: 0.01, 0.1, 0.3, 1.5, 3 and 10 mg/kg. Of the 50 or so patients in dose escalation, some 20 had hepatocellular carcinoma, approximately 15 had melanoma, 9 had renal cell carcinoma and 9 had head and neck cancer. A male proportion of around 80% and a mean age of approximately 62 years, ranging from about 23 to 79, were recorded for the dose-escalation cohort. Prior anti-PD-1, anti-PD-L1 or anti-CTLA-4 therapy was permitted, and checkpoint inhibitors had been received by around 39% of dose-escalation patients. Three dose-escalation patients achieved partial responses, one with hepatocellular carcinoma and two with cutaneous melanoma. Peripheral TCRbeta sequencing was intended to test whether TCR sequence diversity was altered and clonal T-cell expansion was caused by ivuxolimab. The paper covers the monotherapy dose-escalation part of the phase I ivuxolimab trial, which included N of about 50 patients.

Patients with autoimmune disease history or receiving systemic immunosuppression were excluded from the trial. Peripheral blood for TCR sequencing was drawn from every dose cohort at baseline, at cycle 4 day 1 and at cycle 7 day 1. The samples were drawn from a first-in-human, open-label, multicenter phase I dose-escalation trial of ivuxolimab. Adults with locally advanced or metastatic melanoma, renal cell, hepatocellular, or head and neck squamous cell carcinoma were enrolled in the trial. Before TCR sequencing, CD4+ T cells and CD8+ T cells were sorted from peripheral blood as separate populations. From the cysteine through the phenylalanine, the CDR3 covers 19 amino acids. The retained sequence is limited to the CDR3, 57 bases, with the frame set at the first base. Reading the germline V gene (reference sequence) gives CDR1 MNHEY and CDR2 SMNVEV. V and J are truncated by 2 bases and 0 bases respectively, leaving an intervening sequence of 20 bases.

Results the study describes overall, beyond this receptor: At doses of 0.1 to 3.0 mg/kg, clonal expansion of both CD4+ and CD8+ blood T cells was observed from baseline to week 6. Low levels of normalized T-cell clonal expansion were also seen in some patients who did not respond. In partial responders in the 0.1-3.0 mg/kg groups, normalized peripheral clonal expansion was found to be among the lowest, especially among CD8+ T cells. On average, CD8+ T cells showed more expanded clones than CD4+ T cells after ivuxolimab. Which antigens the clonally expanded peripheral T cells were specific for was not determined.

To sequence the TCRbeta CDR3 region, genomic DNA was isolated from the sorted cells. The immunoSEQ Assay was used for sequencing of TCRbeta CDR3 regions. This is the immuneACCESS table as TCRdb keeps it, with only in-frame sequences that have V and J called. A part of the clones is gone; compared with another copy, unresolved V genes explain less than half, and the rest is unexplained. In this sample the table shows 75,000 to 95,000 clones, 85% to 95% of which occur a single time. Approximately 11% of the sample comes from the top ten. The material sequenced was CD4+ or CD8+ T cells sorted from blood, taken in a trial of the OX40 agonist ivuxolimab. Recombination linked TRBV27 to TRBJ2-1; matching of 5 bases hints at TRBD2 as the D gene. This clonotype was sampled from an adult with an advanced solid tumor such as melanoma, head and neck, liver or kidney cancer. The DNA is TGTGCCAGCAGTTTAATGCGGACTTTTTCCCTTAGCTCCTACAATGAGCAGTTCTTC. The resulting protein is CASSLMRTFSLSSYNEQFF.